The clone carrying this TCR beta chain was seen a single time. This sample is part of a study of T cell changes during pregnancy in multiple sclerosis. The germline gives CDR1 SGHTA, CDR2 FQGTGA. With 5 bases removed from V and 3 bases from J, the gap between germline ends came to 9 bases. The CDR3 length is 13 residues. Sequencing used immunoSEQ multiplex PCR; TCRdb keeps in-frame clones, though not all of them. The table records 65,000 to 75,000 clones, approximately 92% of them present only once. This material consisted of CD8+ T cells from peripheral blood mononuclear cells, taken in the third trimester of pregnancy. The source is a female donor in good health, enrolled as a control in a pregnancy study. The chain is built from TRBV7-3 and TRBJ2-3, with D possibly being TRBD1 (5 bases). Here the CDR3 reads CASSDPGTDTQYF. CDR3 bases: TGTGCCAGCAGCGACCCAGGGACAGATACGCAGTATTTT.